The next 5 T cell receptor beta chains were all read from a single sample in a study of blood T cells in healthy people across ages. Primers used in a second PCR of about 6 to 11 cycles were a sample-barcoded 5' primer and a J-beta primer mix. TCRdb fed the 5' RACE reads into MiXCR, producing one record per CDR3 protein. The table includes some 710,000 distinct CDR3 sequences, 20% to 25% detected once. Input material: blood. These receptors were taken from a man between 65 and 80 years old in good health.

V usage is TRBV13 and J usage is TRBJ1-2; 10 bases line up with TRBD1. The CDR3 has 13 residues. Germline CDR1 and CDR2: PRHDT and FYEKMQ (reference sequence). The trim removed 7 bases at V and 5 bases at J, leaving 4 bases unmatched. CDR3: CASTGQGEYGYTF. The DNA for the CDR3 is TGTGCCAGCACCGGACAGGGGGAATATGGCTACACCTTC.

This clonotype was picked up a small number of times. This chain joins TRBV12-3 or TRBV12-4 and TRBJ1-1; D perhaps matches TRBD1 (6 bases). V was clipped by 6 bases and J by 1 base, with 12 bases between them. CDR3 length: 14 amino acids. The CDR3 loop reads CASSRTAWNTEAFF. CDR3 nucleotide sequence: TGTGCCAGCAGCCGGACAGCGTGGAACACTGAAGCTTTCTTT.

The table lists this clonotype with many counts. The CDR3 sequence: CASSLSGYEQYV. CDR3 bases: TGTGCCAGCAGCTTGAGCGGCTACGAGCAGTACGTC. The J gene is TRBJ2-7, the V gene TRBV5-6, with D possibly being TRBD2 (5 bases). Trimming removed 1 base from V and 3 bases from J, with 5 bases in between. Germline V gives CDR1 SGHDT, CDR2 YYEEEE. The CDR3 length is 12 residues.

This clonotype appeared a few times. J is TRBJ1-2 and V is TRBV4-3; the match to TRBD1 covers 8 bases. The V gene's germline CDR1 is LGHNA and CDR2 YSLEER. J gave up 2 bases and V 1 base, and 3 bases lay outside the gene matches. CDR3 length: 15 residues. The CDR3 DNA is TGCGCCAGCAGCCAAGTCCAGGGGGCGAACTATGGCTACACCTTC. It encodes CASSQVQGANYGYTF.

The chain has TRBV6-1 and TRBJ2-3, with D tentatively TRBD1 or TRBD2 (5 bases each). This CDR3 has 14 amino acids. CDR1 MNHNS and CDR2 SASEGT come from the germline V gene. V was pared by 3 bases and J by 5 bases, with 12 bases between. CDR3 DNA sequence: TGTGCCAGCAGTGACTGGGGGAGAGGAGATACGCAGTATTTT. Residues: CASSDWGRGDTQYF.